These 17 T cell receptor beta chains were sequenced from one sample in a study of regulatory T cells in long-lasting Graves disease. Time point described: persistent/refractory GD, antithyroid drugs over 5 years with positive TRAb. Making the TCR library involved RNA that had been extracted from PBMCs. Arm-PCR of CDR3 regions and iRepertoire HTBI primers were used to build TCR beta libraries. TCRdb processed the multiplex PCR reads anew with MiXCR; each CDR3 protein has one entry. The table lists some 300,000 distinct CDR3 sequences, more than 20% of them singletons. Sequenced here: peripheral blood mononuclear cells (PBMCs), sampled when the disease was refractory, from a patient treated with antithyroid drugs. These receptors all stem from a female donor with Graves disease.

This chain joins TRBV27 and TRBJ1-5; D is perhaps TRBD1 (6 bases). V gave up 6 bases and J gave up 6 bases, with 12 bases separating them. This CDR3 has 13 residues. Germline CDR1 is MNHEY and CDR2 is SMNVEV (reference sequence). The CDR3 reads CASRPTGSQPQHF. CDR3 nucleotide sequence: TGTGCCAGCAGACCAACAGGGTCTCAGCCCCAGCATTTT.

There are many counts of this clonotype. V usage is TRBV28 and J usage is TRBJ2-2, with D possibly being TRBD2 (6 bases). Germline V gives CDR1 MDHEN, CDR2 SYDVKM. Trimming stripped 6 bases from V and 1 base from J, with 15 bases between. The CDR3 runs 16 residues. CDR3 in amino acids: CASSPGLLENTGELFF. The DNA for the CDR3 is TGTGCCAGCAGCCCCGGACTACTTGAGAACACCGGGGAGCTGTTTTTT. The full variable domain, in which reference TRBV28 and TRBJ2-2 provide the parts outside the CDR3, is DVKVTQSSRYLVKRTGEKVFLECVQDMDHENMFWYRQDPGLGLRLIYFSYDVKMKEKGDIPEGYSVSREKKERFSLILESASTNQTSMYLCASSPGLLENTGELFFGEGSRLTVL.

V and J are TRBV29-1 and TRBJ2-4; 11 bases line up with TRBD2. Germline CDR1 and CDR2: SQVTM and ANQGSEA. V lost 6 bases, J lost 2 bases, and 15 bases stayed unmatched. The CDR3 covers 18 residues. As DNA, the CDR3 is TGCAGCGTCGAGTCTCCAAAGGGACTAGCGGCCACCAAAAACATTCAGTACTTC. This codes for CSVESPKGLAATKNIQYF.

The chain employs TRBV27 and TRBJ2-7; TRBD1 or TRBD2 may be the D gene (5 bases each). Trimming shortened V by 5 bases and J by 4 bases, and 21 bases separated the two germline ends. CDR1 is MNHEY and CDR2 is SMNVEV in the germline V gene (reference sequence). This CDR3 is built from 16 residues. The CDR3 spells CASSPDSTARTYEQYF. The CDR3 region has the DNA TGTGCCAGCAGTCCAGACTCGACAGCGCGGACTTACGAGCAGTACTTC.

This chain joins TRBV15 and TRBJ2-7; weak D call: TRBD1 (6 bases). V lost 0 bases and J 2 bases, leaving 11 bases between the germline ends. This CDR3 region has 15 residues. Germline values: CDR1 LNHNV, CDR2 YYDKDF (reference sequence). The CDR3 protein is CATSRDNRDPYEQYF. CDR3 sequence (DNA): TGTGCCACCAGCAGAGATAACAGGGATCCCTACGAGCAGTACTTC.

The CDR3 here is CASSYSRGSSGNTIYF. CDR3 coding DNA: TGTGCCAGCAGTTACTCCCGGGGAAGCTCTGGAAACACCATATATTTT. This rearrangement joins TRBV6-5 to TRBJ1-3; D call uncertain. Germline CDR1 reads MNHEY; CDR2 reads SVGAGI. CDR3 size: 16 residues. Trimming took off 0 bases at V and 0 bases at J, with 9 bases between the two ends.

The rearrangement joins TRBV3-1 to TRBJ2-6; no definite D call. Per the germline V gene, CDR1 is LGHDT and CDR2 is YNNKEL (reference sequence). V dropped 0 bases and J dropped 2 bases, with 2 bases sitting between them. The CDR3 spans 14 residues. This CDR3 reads CASSQDPGANVLTF. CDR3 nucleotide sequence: TGTGCCAGCAGCCAAGACCCTGGGGCCAACGTCCTGACTTTC.

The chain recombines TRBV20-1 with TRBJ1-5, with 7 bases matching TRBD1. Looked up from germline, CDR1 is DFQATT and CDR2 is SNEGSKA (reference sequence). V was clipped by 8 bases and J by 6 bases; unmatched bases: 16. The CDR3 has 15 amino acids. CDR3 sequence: CSQVGTAQNAQPQHF. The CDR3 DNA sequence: TGCAGTCAAGTTGGGACAGCCCAAAATGCTCAGCCCCAGCATTTT.

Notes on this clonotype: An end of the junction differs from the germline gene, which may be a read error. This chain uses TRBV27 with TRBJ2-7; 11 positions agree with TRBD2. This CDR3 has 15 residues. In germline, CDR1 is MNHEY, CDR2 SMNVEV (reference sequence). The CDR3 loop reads CASSPRTSGSFEQYF. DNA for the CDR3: TGTGCCAGCAGTCCCCGGACTAGCGGGTCCTTCGAGCAGTACTTC.

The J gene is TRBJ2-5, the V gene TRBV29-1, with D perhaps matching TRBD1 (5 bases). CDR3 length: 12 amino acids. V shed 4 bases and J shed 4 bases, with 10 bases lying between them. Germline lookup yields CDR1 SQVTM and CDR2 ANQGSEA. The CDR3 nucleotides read TGCAGCGTTGCAGGGATCGGAGAGACCCAGTACTTC. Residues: CSVAGIGETQYF.

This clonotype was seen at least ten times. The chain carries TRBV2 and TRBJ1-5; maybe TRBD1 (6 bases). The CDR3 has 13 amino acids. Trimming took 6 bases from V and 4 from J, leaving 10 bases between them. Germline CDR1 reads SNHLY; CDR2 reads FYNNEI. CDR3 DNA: TGTGCCAGCAGACCACAGGGAAATCAGCCCCAGCATTTT. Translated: CASRPQGNQPQHF.

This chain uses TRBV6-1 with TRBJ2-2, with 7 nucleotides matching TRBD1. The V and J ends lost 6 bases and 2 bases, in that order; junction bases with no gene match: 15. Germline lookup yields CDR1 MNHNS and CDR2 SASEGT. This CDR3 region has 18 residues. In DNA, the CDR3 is TGTGCCAGCAGCCCCAGCACAGGGGCAATATTCAACACCGGGGAGCTGTTTTTT. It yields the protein CASSPSTGAIFNTGELFF.

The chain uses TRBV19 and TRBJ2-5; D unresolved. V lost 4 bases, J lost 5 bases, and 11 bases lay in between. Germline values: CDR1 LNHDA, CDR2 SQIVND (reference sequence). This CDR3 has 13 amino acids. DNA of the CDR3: TGTGCCAGTAGTAACCAGAGGCGGGAGACCCAGTACTTC. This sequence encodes CASSNQRRETQYF.

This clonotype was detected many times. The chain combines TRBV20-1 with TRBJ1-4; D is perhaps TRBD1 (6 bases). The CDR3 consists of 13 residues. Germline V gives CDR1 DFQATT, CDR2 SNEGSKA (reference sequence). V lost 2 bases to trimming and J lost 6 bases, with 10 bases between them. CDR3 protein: CSARPRGDEKLFF. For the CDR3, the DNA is TGCAGTGCTAGACCCAGGGGCGATGAAAAACTGTTTTTT.

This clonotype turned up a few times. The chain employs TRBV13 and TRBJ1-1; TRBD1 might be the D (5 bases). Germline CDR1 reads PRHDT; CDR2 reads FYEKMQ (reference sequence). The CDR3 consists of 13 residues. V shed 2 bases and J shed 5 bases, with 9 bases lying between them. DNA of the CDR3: TGTGCCAGCAGCTTACGAGGGGAGACTGAAGCTTTCTTT. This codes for CASSLRGETEAFF.

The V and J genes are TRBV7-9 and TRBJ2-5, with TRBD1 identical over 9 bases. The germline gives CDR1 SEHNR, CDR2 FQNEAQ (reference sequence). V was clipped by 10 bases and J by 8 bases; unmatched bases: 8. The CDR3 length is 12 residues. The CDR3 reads CATGQGRGTQYF. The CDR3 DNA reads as TGTGCCACGGGACAGGGCAGAGGTACCCAGTACTTC. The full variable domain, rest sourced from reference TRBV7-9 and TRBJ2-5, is DTGVSQNPRHKITKRGQNVTFRCDPISEHNRLYWYRQTLGQGPEFLTYFQNEAQLEKSRLLSDRFSAERPKGSFSTLEIQRTEQGDSAMYLCATGQGRGTQYFGPGTRLLVL.

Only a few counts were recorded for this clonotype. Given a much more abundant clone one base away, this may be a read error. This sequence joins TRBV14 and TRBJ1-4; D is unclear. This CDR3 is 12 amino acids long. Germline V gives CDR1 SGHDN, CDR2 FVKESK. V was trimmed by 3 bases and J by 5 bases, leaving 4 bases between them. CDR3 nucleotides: TGTGCCAGCAGCCACGGAAATGAAAAACTGTTTTTT. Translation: CASSHGNEKLFF.